This TCR beta chain was recorded in a study of technical replicates of blood from a handful of donors. TCRdb keeps only in-frame clones here, not all; method: immunoSEQ multiplex PCR. This sample has about 81,000 clones, with 90% to 97% found just once. Trimming took 3 bases from V and 0 from J; bases not matched to a gene: 2. Germline V gene lookup returns CDR1 SGHDT and CDR2 YYEEEE. The CDR3 contains 15 residues. The sample consisted of T cells isolated from PBMCs. The V call is TRBV5-6, the J call TRBJ2-1, with 8 nucleotides matching TRBD2. The source of this sequence is a human donor in good health. The CDR3 is CASSSTSGSYNEQFF. For the CDR3, the DNA is TGTGCCAGCAGCTCCACTAGCGGCTCCTACAATGAGCAGTTCTTC.